Shown below are 2 T cell receptor beta chains from a single sample sequenced in a study of blood T cell repertoires in COVID-19. Generated by immunoSEQ multiplex PCR, the TCRdb table keeps only in-frame clones and is missing some. Seen here are hundreds of thousands of clones, roughly 81% observed once, and the top ten hold about 1%. The sample taken for sequencing was peripheral blood. All receptors come from a man in his forties or fifties with acute or convalescent COVID-19.

V usage is TRBV13 and J usage is TRBJ2-1, with TRBD2 identical over 7 bases. This CDR3 region has 15 residues. Unmatched junction bases numbered 2, after V lost 3 bases and J lost 0 bases. Looked up from germline, CDR1 is PRHDT and CDR2 is FYEKMQ (reference sequence). CDR3 DNA sequence: TGTGCCAGCAGCTTTGGGGGGGGCTCCTACAATGAGCAGTTCTTC. It specifies CASSFGGGSYNEQFF. Together with reference TRBV13 and TRBJ2-1, the CDR3 gives the full variable domain: AAGVIQSPRHLIKEKRETATLKCYPIPRHDTVYWYQQGPGQDPQFLISFYEKMQSDKGSIPDRFSAQQFSDYHSELNMSSLELGDSALYFCASSFGGGSYNEQFFGPGTRLTVL.

This clone was detected only a few times. The V and J genes are TRBV16 and TRBJ1-2; no clear D. The CDR3 contains 14 residues. V was trimmed by 4 bases and J by 8 bases, leaving 17 bases between them. CDR1 and CDR2 from the germline V gene are KGHSY and FQNENV. The CDR3 coding sequence is TGTGCCAGCAGCCCCTCCCCCAAGCCGAGGGGCTACACCTTC. This sequence encodes CASSPSPKPRGYTF.